This paragraph covers one TCR beta chain sequence. Its specificity is not known. The libraries were made with immunoSEQ v3. Each library reached 2 million or so read pairs, or about 5-6.5 million at deep level. Clones were read by immunoSEQ multiplex PCR, and TCRdb kept only the in-frame ones, dropping some. The sample includes 9,000 to 9,500 clones, about 74% of them seen just once. These data originate in a study of TIL therapy for anti-PD-1-resistant metastatic lung cancer. Study at large: Tumors carried a median about 1.4 non-synonymous mutations per megabase. Study-wide results and caveats: Many TIL product clones were absent from baseline tumor, suggesting clonal contraction.

The CDR3 extends over 12 amino acids. Germline V gene data show CDR1 as KGHSH and CDR2 as LQKENI. With 5 bases clipped from V and 6 bases from J, the junction kept 2 bases outside the gene matches. The time point is: pre-treatment sample, taken before nivolumab and TIL therapy. The tumor samples were excised metastases, mostly pleural nodules or supraclavicular lymph nodes. The V gene is TRBV18, the J gene TRBJ2-3; TRBD2 matches at 7 bases. The sequencing here drew on tumor tissue, taken at baseline. The sequence was obtained from a person aged 25-85 years with non-small cell lung cancer. The CDR3: CASSGLGDTQYF. CDR3 coding DNA: TGTGCCAGCTCAGGACTAGGTGATACGCAGTATTTT.